This entry lists 30 T cell receptor beta chains sequenced from one sample in a study of blood T cell repertoires in COVID-19. Generated by immunoSEQ multiplex PCR, the TCRdb table keeps only in-frame clones and is missing some. The sample contains approximately 160,000 clones, 75% to 90% of which appear only once. Sequenced input: peripheral blood. The receptors derive from a woman older than 75 with active or convalescent COVID-19.

CDR3 loop: CASSLRAWDSQEKLFF. The CDR3 coding sequence is TGTGCCAGCAGCTTAAGGGCTTGGGACAGTCAAGAAAAACTGTTTTTT. The rearrangement links TRBV7-2 to TRBJ1-4, with 7 bases lining up with TRBD1. Germline CDR1 SGHTA, CDR2 FQGNSA. The CDR3 contains 16 residues. The V gene end was trimmed by 2 bases and the J gene end by 8 bases; junction bases not matched to a gene: 11.

The chain couples TRBV11-3 to TRBJ1-2; 9 bases match TRBD1. The V segment lost 4 bases and the J segment 7 bases; nucleotides outside the gene matches: 10. CDR1 SGHNT and CDR2 YENEEA come from the germline V gene. This CDR3 contains 15 residues. The DNA for the CDR3 is TGTGCCAGCAGCTGGGGGGACAGGGCGCTTGGTGGCTACACCTTC. Protein product: CASSWGDRALGGYTF.

Worth noting for this clone: Within the sample, other DNA sequences also encode this same CDR3. The rearrangement links TRBV27 to TRBJ2-7, with 8 bases fitting TRBD1. The CDR3 spans 14 residues. Germline V CDR1 and CDR2: MNHEY, SMNVEV (reference sequence). J was trimmed by 0 bases and V by 4 bases; bases with no gene match: 2. DNA of the CDR3: TGTGCCAGCAGTTCAGGGGGCCCCTCCTACGAGCAGTACTTC. Translated, it gives CASSSGGPSYEQYF.

This clone was seen more than once but under ten times. The V call is TRBV5-1, the J call TRBJ1-4; D possibly corresponds to TRBD1 (6 bases). The V gene's germline CDR1 is SGHRS and CDR2 YFSETQ. With 3 bases removed from V and 2 bases from J, the gap between germline ends came to 14 bases. This CDR3 is 16 amino acids long. CDR3 DNA sequence: TGCGCCAGCAGCTCTACAGGGAGTGGGACTAATGAAAAACTGTTTTTT. This sequence encodes CASSSTGSGTNEKLFF.

The rearrangement links TRBV7-3 to TRBJ2-3; D possibly corresponds to TRBD2 (5 bases). Looked up from germline, CDR1 is SGHTA and CDR2 is FQGTGA. This CDR3 is built from 13 residues. The germline V and J ends were trimmed by 6 bases and 6 bases, with 13 bases remaining between them. The CDR3 reads CASRSGGLDTQYF. The CDR3 nucleotides are TGTGCCAGCAGGTCGGGCGGGCTTGATACGCAGTATTTT.

This clone was detected only a few times. The chain employs TRBV7-2 and TRBJ2-5; 14 nucleotides agree with TRBD2. CDR3 length: 16 amino acids. Germline CDR1 reads SGHTA; CDR2 reads FQGNSA. After removal of 4 bases from V and 3 bases from J, the junction contained 4 bases not matched to a gene. The chain's CDR3 is CASSSRTSGGKETQYF. The CDR3 nucleotides are TGTGCCAGCAGCTCGCGGACTAGCGGGGGGAAAGAGACCCAGTACTTC.

This chain connects TRBV11-3 to TRBJ1-2; no clear D gene. CDR1 is SGHNT, CDR2 YENEEA, per germline. V was pared by 3 bases and J by 1 base, with 6 bases between. The CDR3 extends over 13 amino acids. The CDR3 loop reads CASSFADNYGYTF. The CDR3 bases are TGTGCCAGCAGCTTCGCAGATAACTATGGCTACACCTTC.

The V gene is TRBV19, the J gene TRBJ2-5, with D maybe TRBD2 (5 bases). Germline V CDR1 and CDR2: LNHDA, SQIVND (reference sequence). The CDR3 has 17 amino acids. Deletions cut 1 base from V and 2 bases from J, with 17 bases between. CDR3 amino acids: CASSIGRTLESQETQYF. For the CDR3, the DNA is TGTGCCAGTAGTATAGGGAGGACTCTCGAGTCTCAAGAGACCCAGTACTTC.

The chain employs TRBV5-4 and TRBJ1-1; 7 nucleotides match TRBD1. Looked up from germline, CDR1 is SGHNT and CDR2 is YYREEE (reference sequence). This CDR3 is 12 amino acids long. V shed 4 bases, J shed 9 bases, and the junction held 6 bases outside the gene matches. The CDR3 reads CASSEDRRQAFF. CDR3 in DNA: TGTGCCAGCAGCGAGGACAGGCGTCAAGCTTTCTTT.

The chain carries TRBV7-3 and TRBJ2-6, with TRBD2 identical over 7 bases. Germline V gene lookup returns CDR1 SGHTA and CDR2 FQGTGA. The CDR3 has 16 amino acids. The J segment lost 2 bases and the V segment lost 5 bases, leaving 6 bases of the junction unmatched. CDR3 in amino acids: CASSPRAGAGANVLTF. CDR3 in DNA: TGTGCCAGCAGCCCCCGGGCGGGGGCTGGGGCCAACGTCCTGACTTTC. The full variable domain, completed using reference TRBV7-3 and TRBJ2-6, is GAGVSQTPSNKVTEKGKYVELRCDPISGHTALYWYRQSLGQGPEFLIYFQGTGAADDSGLPNDRFFAVRPEGSVSTLKIQRTERGDSAVYLCASSPRAGAGANVLTFGAGSRLTVL.

V usage is TRBV18 and J usage is TRBJ1-1; 9 positions agree with TRBD1. The germline gives CDR1 KGHSH, CDR2 LQKENI. The V and J ends lost 3 bases and 0 bases, in that order; junction bases with no gene match: 5. There are 16 residues in the CDR3. The CDR3 region is CASSPGGDRVNTEAFF. CDR3 bases: TGTGCCAGCTCACCGGGGGGGGACAGGGTGAACACTGAAGCTTTCTTT.

The rearrangement joins TRBV11-1 to TRBJ1-1; D remains unclear. The CDR3 is made up of 14 amino acids. The ends were cut back, 5 bases at V and 2 bases at J, with 12 bases in the middle. Germline V lookup: CDR1 SGHAT, CDR2 FQDESV (reference sequence). This CDR3 is CASSPAGYNTEAFF. The CDR3 DNA reads as TGTGCCAGCAGCCCCGCGGGGTACAACACTGAAGCTTTCTTT.

The DNA for the CDR3 is TGTGCCAGCAGTGATTCCGTGCTAGCCCGGGAGCTGTTTTTT. Translated: CASSDSVLARELFF. The V call is TRBV6-1, the J call TRBJ2-2; D is possibly TRBD2 (5 bases). With 3 bases removed from V and 9 bases from J, the gap between germline ends came to 14 bases. The length of the CDR3 is 14 residues. Germline CDR1 reads MNHNS; CDR2 reads SASEGT.

The chain employs TRBV19 and TRBJ1-2; 7 bases map to TRBD1. Germline CDR1 LNHDA, CDR2 SQIVND (reference sequence). The CDR3 sequence is 14 residues long. The V and J ends lost 5 bases and 4 bases, in that order; junction bases with no gene match: 7. The CDR3 sequence is CASSPLDRSYGYTF. The CDR3 DNA follows: TGTGCCAGTAGTCCCTTGGACAGGTCCTATGGCTACACCTTC.

V gene TRBV6-1 combines with J gene TRBJ2-7, with TRBD1 as a possible D gene (5 bases). The CDR3 length is 13 residues. The germline V gene encodes CDR1 MNHNS and CDR2 SASEGT. V was trimmed by 5 bases and J by 0 bases, leaving 8 bases between them. The CDR3 region is CASSLTASYEQYF. The CDR3 DNA sequence: TGTGCCAGCAGTTTGACAGCCTCCTACGAGCAGTACTTC.

This clone was observed a single time. The CDR3 coding sequence is TGTGCCAGCAGCTTAGAGGGGGAGGGGGAGCAGTTCTTC. Translation gives CASSLEGEGEQFF. V is TRBV11-3 and J is TRBJ2-1; 7 bases are a match to TRBD2. This CDR3 region has 13 residues. The V segment lost 0 bases and the J segment 10 bases; nucleotides outside the gene matches: 3. Per germline, CDR1 SGHNT and CDR2 YENEEA.

This chain connects TRBV27 to TRBJ2-2, with 8 bases aligning to TRBD2. CDR3 length: 14 residues. In germline, CDR1 is MNHEY, CDR2 SMNVEV (reference sequence). Trimming at V came to 2 bases and at J to 5 bases, leaving 1 base not matched to a gene. The CDR3 spells CASSLGGRTGELFF. In DNA, the CDR3 is TGTGCCAGCAGTTTAGGCGGGAGGACCGGGGAGCTGTTTTTT.

V gene TRBV5-1 combines with J gene TRBJ2-1; possible D gene TRBD2, 5 bases. Germline lookup yields CDR1 SGHRS and CDR2 YFSETQ. This CDR3 region has 15 residues. Trimming stripped 2 bases from V and 1 base from J, with 10 bases between. The CDR3 sequence is CASSFSGESYNEQFF. The CDR3 DNA is TGCGCCAGCAGCTTCTCCGGGGAATCCTACAATGAGCAGTTCTTC.

V usage is TRBV5-4 and J usage is TRBJ2-3; no clear D. Germline CDR1 reads SGHNT; CDR2 reads YYREEE (reference sequence). The CDR3 extends over 13 amino acids. Trimming took off 0 bases at V and 8 bases at J, with 10 bases between the two ends. This CDR3 reads CASSLVTEATQYF. The CDR3 DNA follows: TGTGCCAGCAGCTTGGTGACCGAGGCTACGCAGTATTTT.

The V call is TRBV19, the J call TRBJ1-5, with D uncertain. CDR3 length: 15 residues. Trimming took 7 bases from V and 1 from J, leaving 14 bases between them. The germline gives CDR1 LNHDA, CDR2 SQIVND (reference sequence). In DNA form, the CDR3 reads TGTGCCAGTAATCCGGACCCGGGGAGCAATCAGCCCCAGCATTTT. Protein product: CASNPDPGSNQPQHF.

This chain connects TRBV5-6 to TRBJ1-3, with D perhaps TRBD1 (5 bases). This CDR3 is 15 amino acids long. Germline CDR1 reads SGHDT; CDR2 reads YYEEEE. Between the trimmed V and J ends, which lost 2 bases and 0 bases, there was a span of 9 bases. The CDR3 DNA sequence: TGTGCCAGCAGCTTCCTGACAGTCTCTGGAAACACCATATATTTT. Protein sequence: CASSFLTVSGNTIYF. Variable domain in full (rest from reference TRBV5-6 and TRBJ1-3): DAGVTQSPTHLIKTRGQQVTLRCSPKSGHDTVSWYQQALGQGPQFIFQYYEEEERQRGNFPDRFSGHQFPNYSSELNVNALLLGDSALYLCASSFLTVSGNTIYFGEGSWLTVV.

The rearrangement joins TRBV19 to TRBJ1-3; no reliable D call. CDR3 size: 13 residues. Trimming shortened V by 5 bases and J by 0 bases, and 5 bases separated the two germline ends. Germline values: CDR1 LNHDA, CDR2 SQIVND (reference sequence). This CDR3 reads CASSESSGNTIYF. The CDR3 nucleotides are TGTGCCAGTAGTGAGAGCTCTGGAAACACCATATATTTT.

The count of this clone is one. The chain carries TRBV27 and TRBJ2-1; TRBD1 matches at 7 bases. This CDR3 contains 15 residues. After removal of 6 bases from V and 3 bases from J, the junction contained 8 bases not matched to a gene. Germline V CDR1 and CDR2: MNHEY, SMNVEV (reference sequence). CDR3 in DNA: TGTGCCAGCAGCCCACAAGACAGGGACTACAATGAGCAGTTCTTC. Its protein product is CASSPQDRDYNEQFF.

The chain couples TRBV27 to TRBJ2-5; D is perhaps TRBD2 (5 bases). Trimming removed 7 bases at V and 4 bases at J, with 16 bases between. Germline V CDR1 and CDR2: MNHEY, SMNVEV (reference sequence). This CDR3 contains 14 residues. The CDR3 sequence: CASTPRGLGETQYF. The CDR3 DNA reads as TGTGCCAGCACCCCGCGCGGGCTGGGAGAGACCCAGTACTTC.

The rearrangement uses TRBV28 and TRBJ1-2; D not resolved. V lost 4 bases to trimming and J lost 4 bases, with 7 bases between them. Germline-derived CDR1 and CDR2 are MDHEN and SYDVKM. The CDR3 consists of 12 residues. CDR3 sequence: CASSSGTYGYTF. The CDR3 DNA reads as TGTGCCAGCAGTTCGGGAACCTATGGCTACACCTTC.

In its sample, this clone was seen once. This sequence joins TRBV18 and TRBJ2-2, with 7 positions matching TRBD1. The CDR3 sequence is 15 residues long. Trimming cost V 8 bases and J 4 bases; bases outside gene matches: 10. CDR1 is KGHSH, CDR2 LQKENI, per germline. The CDR3 DNA sequence: TGTGCCAGCGCCACAGGGGCGCAGGGCACCGGGGAGCTGTTTTTT. Protein sequence: CASATGAQGTGELFF.

The genes are TRBV7-6 and TRBJ1-1, with 7 bases lining up with TRBD1. The CDR3 consists of 14 residues. V trimming: 2 bases; J trimming: 3 bases; junction bases outside the gene matches: 3. Germline V CDR1 and CDR2: SGHVS, FNYEAQ. The CDR3 here is CASSLRQGYTEAFF. CDR3 nucleotides: TGTGCCAGCAGCTTAAGACAGGGATACACTGAAGCTTTCTTT.

This clone was counted once. The chain joins TRBV5-3 to TRBJ2-1; TRBD2 matches 16 bases. TRBV5-3 is an open reading frame whose function is uncertain. The CDR3 covers 16 residues. V trimming: 3 bases; J trimming: 7 bases; junction bases outside the gene matches: 4. The CDR3 reads CARSSGLAGGRNEQFF. CDR3 nucleotides: TGTGCCAGAAGCTCGGGACTAGCGGGGGGGCGGAATGAGCAGTTCTTC.

The rearrangement uses TRBV16 and TRBJ1-3; D not certain. Between the trimmed V and J ends, which lost 2 bases and 3 bases, there was a span of 8 bases. Per germline, CDR1 KGHSY and CDR2 FQNENV. This CDR3 contains 14 residues. The CDR3 coding sequence is TGTGCCAGCAGCCAAGGTCAGGTTGGAAACACCATATATTTT. Translating it yields CASSQGQVGNTIYF.

V and J are TRBV3-1 (or the pseudogene TRBV3-2) and TRBJ2-1; D perhaps matches TRBD2 (6 bases). Trimming left V 1 base short and J 2 bases short, with 9 bases between. CDR3 size: 15 residues. Germline V gene data show CDR1 as LGHDT and CDR2 as YNNKEL (reference sequence). The CDR3 region has the DNA TGTGCCAGCAGCCAAGCACCGGGGGCCTACAATGAGCAGTTCTTC. As protein: CASSQAPGAYNEQFF.